These 30 T cell receptor beta chains originate from one sample sequenced in a study of blood T cell repertoires in COVID-19. Assay: immunoSEQ multiplex PCR; the TCRdb copy retains only in-frame clones and omits some. Of 200,000 or so clones listed, roughly 85% were seen once; the top ten hold under 14%. What was sequenced was PBMCs or T cells enriched from blood (not recorded which). The receptors stem from a man between 25 and 39 years old who had recovered from COVID-19.

The chain uses TRBV27 and TRBJ1-2; possibly TRBD1 for D (6 bases). Germline V CDR1 and CDR2: MNHEY, SMNVEV (reference sequence). The length of the CDR3 is 14 residues. Trimming left V 4 bases short and J 3 bases short, with 12 bases between. CDR3 sequence reads: CASSSTGRDYGYTF. For the CDR3, the DNA is TGTGCCAGCAGTTCAACAGGGAGGGACTATGGCTACACCTTC.

The V and J genes are TRBV10-3 and TRBJ1-2, with 11 bases matching TRBD1. The CDR3 consists of 14 residues. V was pared by 10 bases and J by 5 bases, with 9 bases of the junction left unmatched. Germline CDR1 ENHRY, CDR2 SYGVKD. CDR3 protein: CASLGQGAVYGYTF. As DNA, the CDR3 is TGTGCCAGCCTAGGACAGGGGGCGGTTTATGGCTACACCTTC.

This clone was counted once. The chain has TRBV7-9 and TRBJ2-1, with D possibly matching TRBD2 (6 bases). The CDR3 has 14 residues. Germline V lookup: CDR1 SEHNR, CDR2 FQNEAQ (reference sequence). V lost 5 bases and J lost 11, with 19 bases in between. CDR3 DNA: TGTGCCAGCAGCCCTCCCCCCGGACTAAATCAGCAGTTCTTC. Protein: CASSPPPGLNQQFF.

The chain has TRBV28 and TRBJ2-7; D gene uncertain. With 6 bases removed from V and 7 bases from J, the gap between germline ends came to 13 bases. The CDR3 runs 12 residues. Germline V gives CDR1 MDHEN, CDR2 SYDVKM. CDR3 residues: CASSPDSQEQYF. CDR3 DNA: TGTGCCAGCAGCCCTGACTCCCAGGAGCAGTACTTC. Full variable domain (outside the CDR3, taken from reference TRBV28 and TRBJ2-7): DVKVTQSSRYLVKRTGEKVFLECVQDMDHENMFWYRQDPGLGLRLIYFSYDVKMKEKGDIPEGYSVSREKKERFSLILESASTNQTSMYLCASSPDSQEQYFGPGTRLTVT.

CDR3 residues: CATNLGQGGEQFF. The CDR3, as DNA: TGTGCCACCAATCTGGGACAGGGGGGTGAGCAGTTCTTC. The genes are TRBV24-1 and TRBJ2-1; 11 positions agree with TRBD1. Germline V gene sequence: CDR1 KGHDR, CDR2 SFDVKD. The CDR3 is 13 amino acids. With V trimmed by 8 bases and J by 9 bases, 5 bases remained unmatched.

The chain uses TRBV15 and TRBJ1-1; TRBD1 might be the D (5 bases). Germline CDR1 and CDR2: LNHNV and YYDKDF (reference sequence). There are 16 residues in the CDR3. Trimming took off 5 bases at V and 6 bases at J, with 22 bases between the two ends. CDR3 bases: TGTGCCACCAGCCCCCGGGTCAGGGAAGGATTTGCTGAAGCTTTCTTT. This sequence encodes CATSPRVREGFAEAFF.

The rearrangement uses TRBV28 and TRBJ2-4; a weak D match, TRBD2 (5 bases). This CDR3 has 17 residues. V was shortened by 1 base and J by 0 bases, with 13 bases between the two germline ends. In germline, CDR1 is MDHEN, CDR2 SYDVKM. The CDR3: CASSLSRRRVAKNIQYF. The CDR3 DNA sequence: TGTGCCAGCAGTTTATCCCGACGGCGGGTAGCCAAAAACATTCAGTACTTC.

This clone was seen only once. The genes are TRBV7-2 and TRBJ2-3; D is ambiguous. The CDR3 totals 15 residues. The germline CDR1 and CDR2 sequences are SGHTA and FQGNSA. Trimming pared 5 bases from V and 5 bases from J, leaving 17 bases between. Written as DNA, the CDR3 is TGTGCCAGCAGCCCCCAGCGCCTCGCCATAGATACGCAGTATTTT. It encodes CASSPQRLAIDTQYF.

The chain combines TRBV11-3 with TRBJ2-2; 12 bases fit TRBD2. Looked up from germline, CDR1 is SGHNT and CDR2 is YENEEA. The ends lost 5 bases at V and 2 bases at J; junction bases unmatched: 3. The CDR3 loop spans 16 amino acids. The CDR3 DNA reads TGTGCCAGCAGCCCAGGACTAGCGGGAAACACCGGGGAGCTGTTTTTT. It codes for CASSPGLAGNTGELFF.

The chain links TRBV30 to TRBJ1-2; TRBD1 aligns across 8 bases. Germline V gene lookup returns CDR1 GTSNPN and CDR2 SVGIG (reference sequence). This CDR3 contains 14 residues. V shed 5 bases and J 7 bases; nucleotides not matched to a gene: 12. The CDR3 bases are TGTGCCTGGGTACAGGGGGGGGAGCGTCGTGGCTACACCTTC. The encoded protein is CAWVQGGERRGYTF.

The chain combines TRBV4-1 with TRBJ1-6; 7 nucleotides align to TRBD1. CDR3 length: 14 amino acids. Germline CDR1 reads MGHRA; CDR2 reads YSYEKL. Unmatched junction bases numbered 4, after V lost 0 bases and J lost 11 bases. CDR3 sequence (DNA): TGCGCCAGCAGCCAAGACGGAGGGGGCCCACCCCTCCACTTT. Protein product: CASSQDGGGPPLHF.

This chain links TRBV29-1 with TRBJ2-1; D might be TRBD1 (6 bases). Germline-derived CDR1 and CDR2 are SQVTM and ANQGSEA. The CDR3 runs 14 residues. Trimming removed 6 bases at V and 9 bases at J, with 21 bases between. For the CDR3, the DNA is TGCAGCGTGAGCGGACAGTTAGGGTTGGGTGAGCAGTTCTTC. Its protein product is CSVSGQLGLGEQFF.

The gene calls are TRBV30 and TRBJ1-4, with D perhaps matching TRBD1 (6 bases). CDR1 GTSNPN and CDR2 SVGIG come from the germline V gene (reference sequence). This CDR3 has 14 residues. V was shortened by 2 bases and J by 5 bases, with 12 bases between the two germline ends. The CDR3 DNA reads TGTGCCTGGAGTAAGAGGGGGATCAATGAAAAACTGTTTTTT. It specifies CAWSKRGINEKLFF.

V is TRBV6-2 or TRBV6-3 and J is TRBJ2-3; TRBD1 might be the D (7 bases). CDR3 length: 15 residues. Germline CDR1 is MNHEY and CDR2 is SVGEGT. V was trimmed by 5 bases and J by 4 bases, leaving 16 bases between them. The DNA of the CDR3 is TGTGCCAGCAGTACCCAGGGGGGAGGAGCAGATACGCAGTATTTT. Translated: CASSTQGGGADTQYF.

The chain carries TRBV6-1 and TRBJ1-1; 8 nucleotides line up with TRBD1. V lost 2 bases, J lost 1 base, and 9 bases stayed unmatched. Germline V gives CDR1 MNHNS, CDR2 SASEGT. The CDR3 consists of 17 residues. The CDR3 DNA reads as TGTGCCAGCAGTGAACCCAGACAGGGGTTATCGAACACTGAAGCTTTCTTT. Protein sequence: CASSEPRQGLSNTEAFF.

The table lists this clone with a count of one. V usage is TRBV7-2 and J usage is TRBJ1-5; D might be TRBD1 (6 bases). Trimming pared 2 bases from V and 5 bases from J, leaving 16 bases between. Germline V gene sequence: CDR1 SGHTA, CDR2 FQGNSA. This CDR3 contains 16 residues. This CDR3 is CASSLWARGQYQPQHF. The CDR3, as DNA: TGTGCCAGCAGCTTATGGGCCAGGGGCCAATATCAGCCCCAGCATTTT.

CDR3 region: CSVASGINYGYTF. The CDR3 DNA follows: TGCAGCGTGGCGTCCGGGATTAACTATGGCTACACCTTC. This chain uses TRBV29-1 with TRBJ1-2; D gene ambiguous. Germline loops: CDR1 SQVTM, CDR2 ANQGSEA. This CDR3 is 13 amino acids long. V was shortened by 6 bases and J by 1 base, with 12 bases between the two germline ends.

This clone was detected once. The genes are TRBV24-1 and TRBJ1-2; no definite D call. This CDR3 contains 13 residues. CDR1 is KGHDR, CDR2 SFDVKD, per germline. Deletions cut 4 bases from V and 1 base from J, with 6 bases between. The CDR3 sequence is CATSDSGNYGYTF. The CDR3 DNA reads TGTGCCACCAGTGACTCGGGTAACTATGGCTACACCTTC.

The sample holds one count of this clone. The J gene is TRBJ2-7, the V gene TRBV27, with a tentative D call TRBD2 (6 bases). V lost 2 bases, J lost 0 bases, and 8 bases lay in between. Germline CDR1 reads MNHEY; CDR2 reads SMNVEV (reference sequence). The CDR3 spans 14 residues. The CDR3 bases are TGTGCCAGCAGTTTAATCGGGAGCTCCTACGAGCAGTACTTC. Its translation: CASSLIGSSYEQYF.

The CDR3 sequence is CASSLSSSGGLDTQYF. CDR3 bases: TGTGCCAGCAGCTTGTCGAGTAGCGGGGGGTTAGATACGCAGTATTTT. This chain joins TRBV5-6 and TRBJ2-3; TRBD2 aligns across 10 bases. With 1 base clipped from V and 5 bases from J, the junction kept 7 bases outside the gene matches. The CDR3 extends over 16 amino acids. Germline V gene lookup returns CDR1 SGHDT and CDR2 YYEEEE.

The chain recombines TRBV19 with TRBJ2-1, with 9 bases identical to TRBD2. V was clipped by 5 bases and J by 10 bases; unmatched bases: 12. CDR3 length: 15 amino acids. Germline-derived CDR1 and CDR2 are LNHDA and SQIVND (reference sequence). This CDR3 reads CASSHEREEYGEQFF. CDR3 nucleotide sequence: TGTGCCAGTAGTCATGAGCGGGAGGAGTACGGGGAGCAGTTCTTC.

The CDR3 sequence: CASSYSGTVNSPLHF. CDR3 nucleotide sequence: TGTGCCAGCAGTTACTCCGGGACAGTTAATTCACCCCTCCACTTT. The chain recombines TRBV6-5 with TRBJ1-6; 7 positions agree with TRBD1. Per the germline V gene, CDR1 is MNHEY and CDR2 is SVGAGI. The CDR3 is made up of 15 amino acids. The junction had 2 bases not matched to a gene; V was cut back by 0 bases and J by 6 bases.

This chain uses TRBV5-6 with TRBJ1-3; D gene unclear. The CDR3 has 18 residues. Trimming cost V 4 bases and J 0 bases, with 20 bases left between them. The germline V gene encodes CDR1 SGHDT and CDR2 YYEEEE. In nucleotides, the CDR3 is TGTGCCAGCAGCCCTGTGGCGGGAAGAGGAATCTCTGGAAACACCATATATTTT. As protein: CASSPVAGRGISGNTIYF.

V gene TRBV19 combines with J gene TRBJ1-5; 10 bases fit TRBD1. V dropped 9 bases and J dropped 3; count of bases not matched to a gene: 11. The germline V gene has CDR1 LNHDA and CDR2 SQIVND (reference sequence). The CDR3 contains 16 residues. Written as DNA, the CDR3 is TGTGCCAGAGGGGGACAGGGGAAACTTAACAATCAGCCCCAGCATTTT. Residues: CARGGQGKLNNQPQHF.

This clone was found once. This rearrangement joins TRBV13 to TRBJ1-5, with 10 bases matching TRBD1. Per the germline V gene, CDR1 is PRHDT and CDR2 is FYEKMQ (reference sequence). V lost 3 bases, J lost 8 bases, and 4 bases stayed unmatched. This CDR3 has 14 amino acids. The CDR3 bases are TGTGCCAGCAGCTTGACAGGGGGCGGTGAGCCCCAGCATTTT. Translating it yields CASSLTGGGEPQHF.

J is TRBJ2-1 and V is TRBV3-1 (or the pseudogene TRBV3-2); maybe TRBD1 (6 bases). The CDR3 sequence is 16 residues long. The V gene lost 3 bases and the J gene lost 0 bases, with 12 bases spanning the gap. Germline lookup yields CDR1 LGHDT and CDR2 YNNKEL (reference sequence). The CDR3 loop is CASSHPTGDSYNEQFF. The CDR3 DNA reads TGTGCCAGCAGCCACCCGACAGGCGACTCCTACAATGAGCAGTTCTTC.

J is TRBJ2-7 and V is TRBV27; 8 bases line up with TRBD1. CDR3 size: 14 residues. Germline V gives CDR1 MNHEY, CDR2 SMNVEV (reference sequence). The V segment lost 4 bases and the J segment 4 bases; nucleotides outside the gene matches: 6. The CDR3 spells CASSSPGGNYEQYF. CDR3 DNA sequence: TGTGCCAGCAGTTCACCAGGGGGCAATTACGAGCAGTACTTC.

V and J are TRBV5-1 and TRBJ1-5; no reliable D call. The germline gives CDR1 SGHRS, CDR2 YFSETQ. V was pared by 0 bases and J by 3 bases, with 7 bases between. The CDR3 contains 14 residues. CDR3 in DNA: TGCGCCAGCAGCTTGGAGGGAGCCAATCAGCCCCAGCATTTT. Its protein is CASSLEGANQPQHF.

This sequence joins TRBV7-2 and TRBJ2-3; 10 bases agree with TRBD1. The CDR3 loop spans 13 amino acids. V was pared by 10 bases and J by 4 bases, with 5 bases of the junction left unmatched. Germline V gene lookup returns CDR1 SGHTA and CDR2 FQGNSA. In nucleotides, the CDR3 is TGTGCCAAGCGGGACAGGGGACCAGATACGCAGTATTTT. Translated: CAKRDRGPDTQYF.

The J gene is TRBJ2-3, the V gene TRBV14; TRBD2 aligns across 7 bases. The CDR3 is 16 residues long. Trimming took 3 bases from V and 2 from J; bases not matched to a gene: 8. The V gene's germline CDR1 is SGHDN and CDR2 FVKESK. The CDR3 protein is CASSQQPGLPTDTQYF. The DNA of the CDR3 is TGTGCCAGCAGCCAGCAACCGGGACTACCCACAGATACGCAGTATTTT.